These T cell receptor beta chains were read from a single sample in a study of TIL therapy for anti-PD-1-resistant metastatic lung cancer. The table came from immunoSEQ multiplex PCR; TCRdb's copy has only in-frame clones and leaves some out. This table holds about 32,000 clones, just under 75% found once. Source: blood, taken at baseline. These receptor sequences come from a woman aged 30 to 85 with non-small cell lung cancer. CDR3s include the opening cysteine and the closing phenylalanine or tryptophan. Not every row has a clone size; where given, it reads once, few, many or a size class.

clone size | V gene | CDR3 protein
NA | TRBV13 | CASSSQREEETQYF
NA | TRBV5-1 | CASSPGLAYNEQFF
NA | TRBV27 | CASSSLEENGYTF
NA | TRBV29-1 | CSARTTGRNTIYF
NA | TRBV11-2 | CASSSRDDGYEQYF
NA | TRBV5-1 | CASSWERAGAEAFF
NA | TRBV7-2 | CASSFGRDYEQYF
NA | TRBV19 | CASSKGQGVGTEAFF
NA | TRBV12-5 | CASGDSYSNQPQHF
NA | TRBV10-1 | CASKGLAGGEQFF
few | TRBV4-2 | CASSQERLGAQNYGYTF
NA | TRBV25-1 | CASRHTDREEAFF
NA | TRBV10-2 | CASRDLGGRATMEQYF
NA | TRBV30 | CAWSEQGYEQYF
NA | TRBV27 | CASTRTSASYEQYF
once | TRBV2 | CASSQGTYEQYF
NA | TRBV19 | CASREYQETQYF
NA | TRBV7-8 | CASSRTRAYSNQPQHF
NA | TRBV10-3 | CAISEPLTSGREVETQYF
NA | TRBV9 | CASSVDGYLAFF
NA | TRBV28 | CASSSSPFMRPTNEKLFF
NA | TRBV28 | CASTPPLGGAVNTGELFF
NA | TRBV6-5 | CASSYSNPGTGDEAFF
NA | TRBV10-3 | CAISGGAHPYEQYF
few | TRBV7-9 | CASSLAGQPQHF
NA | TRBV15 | CATSRGSGTRGDEQYF
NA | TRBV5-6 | CASSLVGLETQYF
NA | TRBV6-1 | CASRGQGRQETQYF
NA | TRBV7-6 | CASSEYPTTDYEQYF
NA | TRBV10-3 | CAISGTGNEQYF
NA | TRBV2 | CASRKGLANRDTQYF
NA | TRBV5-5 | CASSIGEGGNQPQHF
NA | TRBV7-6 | CASSSTLGVPGELFF
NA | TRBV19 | CASSNRTFRTGRLRNQPQHF
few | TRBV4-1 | CASSQGGQGNQPQHF
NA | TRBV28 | CASSFSGRNNYGYTF
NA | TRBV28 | CASSAYRGRYTEAFF
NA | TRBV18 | CASSQGQATFGGYTF
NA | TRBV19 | CASSMQWPRPGERYEQYF
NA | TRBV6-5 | CASRPDTLSNQPQHF
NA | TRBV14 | CASSPWTSRFTF
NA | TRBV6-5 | CASTTVLRNTIYF
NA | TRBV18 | CASSPPGTLRIGAFF
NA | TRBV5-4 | CASSLRLAGGLETQYF
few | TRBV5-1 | CASSFVGIDGTQYF
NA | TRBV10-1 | CASSPGLAVYEQYF
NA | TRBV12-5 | CASGFFGETQYF
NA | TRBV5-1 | CASNKERGNQPQHF
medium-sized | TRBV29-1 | CSVVVATQYF
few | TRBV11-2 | CASSLGTGQAFF
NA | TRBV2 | CASNPQYEQYF
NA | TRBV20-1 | CSAREEYEQYF